This entry lists 5 T cell receptor beta chains sequenced from one sample in a study of cytomegalovirus exposure and HLA in healthy donors. The data were produced by immunoSEQ multiplex PCR, yet TCRdb's version contains in-frame clones alone and is incomplete. Found here are around 300,000 clones, 86% of them singletons; the top ten hold roughly 0.99%. The specimen sequenced was PBMCs. The receptor set was obtained from a woman under 30 in good health and CMV-seronegative.

This clone was detected only once. The chain joins TRBV6-4 to TRBJ2-1; a weak D match, TRBD1 (5 bases). This CDR3 region has 16 residues. The ends were cut back, 2 bases at V and 4 bases at J, with 15 bases in the middle. In germline, CDR1 is MRHNA, CDR2 SNTAGT. The CDR3 DNA follows: TGTGCCAGCAGTGACGAGCTTGGGGCCGCATACAATGAGCAGTTCTTC. Encoded protein: CASSDELGAAYNEQFF.

The V call is TRBV2, the J call TRBJ1-6, with 9 positions matching TRBD1. CDR3 length: 14 amino acids. Germline trimming cut 4 bases from V and 7 bases from J; bases unmatched to any gene: 2. Germline V lookup: CDR1 SNHLY, CDR2 FYNNEI. The CDR3 nucleotides read TGTGCCAGCAGTGCCGGGACAGGGAATTCACCCCTCCACTTT. It translates to CASSAGTGNSPLHF. The full variable domain, with the rest looked up from reference TRBV2 and TRBJ1-6, is EPEVTQTPSHQVTQMGQEVILRCVPISNHLYFYWYRQILGQKVEFLVSFYNNEISEKSEIFDDQFSVERPDGSNFTLKIRSTKLEDSAMYFCASSAGTGNSPLHFGNGTRLTVT.

The rearrangement uses TRBV5-4 and TRBJ1-1; TRBD1 matches 11 bases. The length of the CDR3 is 19 residues. The ends lost 1 base at V and 1 base at J; junction bases unmatched: 12. Per the germline V gene, CDR1 is SGHNT and CDR2 is YYREEE (reference sequence). The CDR3 coding sequence is TGTGCCAGCAGCTTGTCGGCTCCGGGACAGGGGGTTTCGAACACTGAAGCTTTCTTT. Its translation: CASSLSAPGQGVSNTEAFF.

The chain uses TRBV25-1 and TRBJ1-1, with no clear D. The CDR3 consists of 12 residues. Trimming cost V 4 bases and J 7 bases, with 10 bases left between them. CDR1 and CDR2 (germline): MGHDK, SYGVNS. Written as DNA, the CDR3 is TGTGCCAGCAGTGGCGCGGGGATTGAAGCTTTCTTT. Its protein is CASSGAGIEAFF.

This clone was counted once. The chain employs TRBV10-1 and TRBJ2-1; 11 bases are a match to TRBD2. The CDR3 has 16 amino acids. Germline assignment: CDR1 WNHNN and CDR2 SYGVQD (reference sequence). Trimming at V came to 2 bases and at J to 7 bases, leaving 7 bases not matched to a gene. CDR3 amino acids: CASSERLAGSGNEQFF. In DNA, the CDR3 is TGCGCCAGCAGTGAGAGACTAGCGGGAAGCGGAAATGAGCAGTTCTTC.